This is a list of T cell receptor beta chains from one sample in a study of siplizumab effects on memory and regulatory T cells. The method was immunoSEQ multiplex PCR; TCRdb's version includes in-frame clones alone and lacks a portion of them. The repertoire includes 90,000 to 120,000 clones, approximately 91% of them detected once, and under 3% sits in the top ten. Sequencing input: CD4+ T cells sorted from blood. Every receptor here comes from a human donor in good health. Some clones in this sample may be carry-over from other donors' samples. CDR3s include the opening cysteine and the closing phenylalanine or tryptophan. D genes are given only for firm matches. Clone size is not always given. Where it is, it says once, few, many or a class for expanded clones.

V: TRBV9; J: TRBJ2-7; D: .; size: .; CDR3: CASSPSLDRREQYF; DNA: TGTGCCAGCAGCCCCTCCCTCGACAGACGGGAGCAGTACTTC
V: TRBV11-2; J: TRBJ2-7; D: TRBD2; size: .; CDR3: CASSLAAGAYEQYF; DNA: TGTGCCAGCAGCTTGGCGGCGGGGGCCTACGAGCAGTACTTC
V: TRBV18; J: TRBJ2-7; D: TRBD1; size: .; CDR3: CASSERNRDRGLAEYF; DNA: TGTGCCAGCTCCGAGCGGAACCGGGACAGGGGGTTAGCGGAGTACTTC
V: TRBV19; J: TRBJ2-2; D: TRBD2; size: once; CDR3: CASSMTSGANTGELFF; DNA: TGTGCCAGTAGTATGACTAGCGGGGCGAACACCGGGGAGCTGTTTTTT
V: TRBV6-6; J: TRBJ2-1; D: TRBD2; size: .; CDR3: CATAGRERSNEQFF; DNA: TGTGCCACGGCGGGGCGGGAGAGGTCGAATGAGCAGTTCTTC
V: TRBV28; J: TRBJ2-3; D: .; size: .; CDR3: CASSLHSGESPDTQYF; DNA: TGTGCCAGCAGTTTACATTCCGGGGAGAGTCCAGATACGCAGTATTTT
V: TRBV7-9; J: TRBJ2-1; D: .; size: .; CDR3: CASITLMGPSFNEQFF; DNA: TGTGCCAGCATAACCCTAATGGGGCCGTCGTTCAATGAGCAGTTCTTC
V: TRBV5-1; J: TRBJ2-6; D: .; size: once; CDR3: CASSSRQSSGANVLTF; DNA: TGCGCCAGCAGCTCCAGACAGAGCTCTGGGGCCAACGTCCTGACTTTC
V: TRBV6-5; J: TRBJ2-3; D: .; size: .; CDR3: CASSYGPGDTQYF; DNA: TGTGCCAGCAGTTATGGCCCGGGAGATACGCAGTATTTT
V: TRBV4-1; J: TRBJ2-1; D: .; size: .; CDR3: CASSRGESTFSSYNEQFF; DNA: TGCGCCAGCAGCCGAGGAGAATCGACCTTTAGCTCCTACAATGAGCAGTTCTTC
V: TRBV7-9; J: TRBJ1-4; D: .; size: .; CDR3: CASSSRSTNEKLFF; DNA: TGTGCCAGCAGCTCAAGGTCGACTAATGAAAAACTGTTTTTT
V: TRBV2; J: TRBJ2-5; D: TRBD2; size: .; CDR3: CASHVLAGGGVLETQYF; DNA: TGTGCCAGCCACGTGCTAGCGGGAGGTGGGGTGTTGGAGACCCAGTACTTC
V: TRBV5-5; J: TRBJ1-4; D: TRBD1; size: .; CDR3: CASSGTVTGLEGKLFF; DNA: TGTGCCAGCAGCGGGACCGTGACAGGGTTGGAAGGAAAACTGTTTTTT
V: TRBV7-2; J: TRBJ2-7; D: TRBD2; size: few; CDR3: CASSLRTSQEQYF; DNA: TGTGCCAGCAGCTTAAGGACTAGTCAAGAGCAGTACTTC
V: TRBV9; J: TRBJ2-3; D: TRBD1; size: .; CDR3: CASSGTGTGRSDTQYF; DNA: TGTGCCAGCAGTGGTACCGGGACAGGTCGTTCAGATACGCAGTATTTT
V: TRBV2; J: TRBJ2-1; D: .; size: .; CDR3: CATGQARNEQFF; DNA: TGTGCCACCGGCCAAGCCCGAAATGAGCAGTTCTTC
V: TRBV14; J: TRBJ1-1; D: .; size: .; CDR3: CASSQDLGHLNTEAFF; DNA: TGTGCCAGCAGCCAAGATCTTGGACATTTGAACACTGAAGCTTTCTTT
V: TRBV14; J: TRBJ2-1; D: TRBD2; size: .; CDR3: CASSQVGLADSYNEQFF; DNA: TGTGCCAGCAGCCAGGTGGGACTAGCGGATTCCTACAATGAGCAGTTCTTC
V: TRBV7-7; J: TRBJ2-3; D: .; size: .; CDR3: CASSLWAAGAFTDTQYF; DNA: TGTGCTAGCAGCTTATGGGCGGCGGGGGCCTTCACAGATACGCAGTATTTT
V: TRBV6-6; J: TRBJ1-2; D: .; size: .; CDR3: CASSYSIGSNYGYTF; DNA: TGTGCCAGCAGTTACTCTATCGGGTCTAACTATGGCTACACCTTC
V: TRBV2; J: TRBJ1-1; D: TRBD1; size: .; CDR3: CASSQTGGRTEAFF; DNA: TGTGCCAGCAGCCAGACAGGGGGCAGGACTGAAGCTTTCTTT
V: TRBV11-2; J: TRBJ2-4; D: TRBD2; size: .; CDR3: CASSPGGRWDKNIQYF; DNA: TGTGCCAGCAGCCCGGGGGGGCGTTGGGACAAAAACATTCAGTACTTC
V: TRBV5-6; J: TRBJ1-5; D: .; size: .; CDR3: CASSLAGWVQPQHF; DNA: TGTGCCAGCAGCTTGGCCGGTTGGGTACAGCCCCAGCATTTT
V: TRBV6-5; J: TRBJ2-5; D: .; size: .; CDR3: CASRPPGGRETQYF; DNA: TGTGCCAGCAGACCCCCGGGGGGCCGGGAGACCCAGTACTTC
V: TRBV5-1; J: TRBJ2-1; D: TRBD1; size: .; CDR3: CASSDGTGRHNEQFF; DNA: TGCGCCAGCAGCGATGGGACAGGGCGCCACAATGAGCAGTTCTTC
V: TRBV28; J: TRBJ1-2; D: TRBD1; size: .; CDR3: CASSLFGQGRVYGYTF; DNA: TGTGCCAGCAGTTTGTTCGGACAGGGGAGGGTCTATGGCTACACCTTC
V: TRBV27; J: TRBJ2-2; D: TRBD2; size: .; CDR3: CASNQLAGPTGELFF; DNA: TGTGCCAGCAACCAACTAGCGGGACCGACCGGGGAGCTGTTTTTT
V: TRBV15; J: TRBJ2-3; D: .; size: .; CDR3: CATSSLGAGPSTDTQYF; DNA: TGTGCCACCAGCAGCCTTGGGGCAGGGCCTAGCACAGATACGCAGTATTTT
V: TRBV6-5; J: TRBJ1-2; D: .; size: .; CDR3: CASSLSRDQVIGYTF; DNA: TGTGCCAGCAGTTTATCCCGGGACCAGGTGATCGGCTACACCTTC
V: TRBV7-9; J: TRBJ1-6; D: .; size: .; CDR3: CASSLADRIISPLHF; DNA: TGTGCCAGCAGCTTAGCAGACCGTATAATCTCACCCCTCCACTTT
V: TRBV5-1; J: TRBJ2-1; D: TRBD1; size: .; CDR3: CASATGALKNEQFF; DNA: TGCGCCAGTGCGACAGGGGCGTTAAAGAATGAGCAGTTCTTC
V: TRBV21-1; J: TRBJ2-5; D: .; size: .; CDR3: CASSRGPRYKQETQYF; DNA: TGTGCCAGCAGCAGAGGGCCAAGATACAAACAAGAGACCCAGTACTTC
V: TRBV5-6; J: TRBJ1-5; D: TRBD1; size: .; CDR3: CASSFDRVWGDQPQHF; DNA: TGTGCCAGCAGCTTTGACAGGGTTTGGGGGGATCAGCCCCAGCATTTT
V: TRBV4-1; J: TRBJ2-5; D: TRBD2; size: once; CDR3: CASSQSGTSGSRETQYF; DNA: TGCGCCAGCAGCCAGTCCGGGACTAGCGGTTCCCGGGAGACCCAGTACTTC
V: TRBV6-1; J: TRBJ2-1; D: .; size: .; CDR3: CASTMLSSYNEQFF; DNA: TGTGCCAGCACGATGCTCAGCTCCTACAATGAGCAGTTCTTC
V: TRBV5-1; J: TRBJ2-5; D: .; size: once; CDR3: CASAPLTPTLQETQYF; DNA: TGCGCCAGCGCACCCCTAACACCAACTCTCCAAGAGACCCAGTACTTC
V: TRBV7-8; J: TRBJ2-1; D: .; size: .; CDR3: CASSQDLGEQFF; DNA: TGTGCCAGCAGCCAAGACTTAGGGGAACAGTTCTTC
V: TRBV5-1; J: TRBJ1-1; D: .; size: .; CDR3: CASSEGGRMNTEAFF; DNA: TGCGCCAGCAGCGAGGGGGGCAGAATGAACACTGAAGCTTTCTTT
V: TRBV7-3; J: TRBJ2-3; D: .; size: .; CDR3: CASSLMGMADTQYF; DNA: TGTGCCAGCAGCTTAATGGGGATGGCAGATACGCAGTATTTT